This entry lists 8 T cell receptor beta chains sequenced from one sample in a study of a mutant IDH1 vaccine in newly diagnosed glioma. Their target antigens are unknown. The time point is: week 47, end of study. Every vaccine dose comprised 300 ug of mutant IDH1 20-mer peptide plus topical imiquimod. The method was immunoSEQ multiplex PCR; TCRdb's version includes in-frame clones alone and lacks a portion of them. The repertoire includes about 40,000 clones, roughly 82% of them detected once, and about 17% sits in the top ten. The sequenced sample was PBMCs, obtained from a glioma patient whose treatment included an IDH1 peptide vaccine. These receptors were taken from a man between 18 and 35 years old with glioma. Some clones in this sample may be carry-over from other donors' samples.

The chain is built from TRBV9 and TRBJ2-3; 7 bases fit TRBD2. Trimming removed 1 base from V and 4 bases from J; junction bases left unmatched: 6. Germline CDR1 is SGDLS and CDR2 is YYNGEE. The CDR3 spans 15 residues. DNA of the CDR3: TGTGCCAGCAGCGTAAGCGCGGGAGCCGCAGATACGCAGTATTTT. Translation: CASSVSAGAADTQYF.

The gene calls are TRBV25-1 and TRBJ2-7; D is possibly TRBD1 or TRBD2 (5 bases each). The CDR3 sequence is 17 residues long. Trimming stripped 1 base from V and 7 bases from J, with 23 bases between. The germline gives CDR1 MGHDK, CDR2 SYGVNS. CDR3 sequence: CASSELVQGPWEREQYF. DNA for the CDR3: TGTGCCAGCAGTGAATTGGTCCAGGGACCCTGGGAGAGAGAGCAGTACTTC.

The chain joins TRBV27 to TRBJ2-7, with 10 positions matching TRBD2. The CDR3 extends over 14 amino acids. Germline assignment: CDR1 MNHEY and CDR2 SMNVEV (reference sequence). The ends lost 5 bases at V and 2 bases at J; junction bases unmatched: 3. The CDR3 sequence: CASSKSGRAYEQYF. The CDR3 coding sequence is TGTGCCAGCAGTAAAAGCGGGAGGGCCTACGAGCAGTACTTC.

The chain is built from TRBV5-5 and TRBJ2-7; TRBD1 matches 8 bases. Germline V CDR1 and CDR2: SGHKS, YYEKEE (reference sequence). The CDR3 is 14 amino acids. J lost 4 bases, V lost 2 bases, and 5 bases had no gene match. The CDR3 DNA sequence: TGTGCCAGCAGCTTAGGACAGGGAGTATACGAGCAGTACTTC. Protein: CASSLGQGVYEQYF. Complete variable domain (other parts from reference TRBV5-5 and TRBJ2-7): DAGVTQSPTHLIKTRGQQVTLRCSPISGHKSVSWYQQVLGQGPQFIFQYYEKEERGRGNFPDRFSARQFPNYSSELNVNALLLGDSALYLCASSLGQGVYEQYFGPGTRLTVT.

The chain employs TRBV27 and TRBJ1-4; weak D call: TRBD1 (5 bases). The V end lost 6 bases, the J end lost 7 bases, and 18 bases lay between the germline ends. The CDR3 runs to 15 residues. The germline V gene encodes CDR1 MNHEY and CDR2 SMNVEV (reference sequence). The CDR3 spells CASRNNQGMGEKLFF. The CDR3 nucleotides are TGTGCCAGCAGAAACAATCAGGGTATGGGTGAAAAACTGTTTTTT.

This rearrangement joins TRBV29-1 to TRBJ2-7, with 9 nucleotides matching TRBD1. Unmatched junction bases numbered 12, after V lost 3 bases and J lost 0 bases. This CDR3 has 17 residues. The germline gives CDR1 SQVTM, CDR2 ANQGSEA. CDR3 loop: CSVEGIAPGQGSYEQYF. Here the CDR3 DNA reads TGCAGCGTTGAGGGAATTGCACCGGGACAGGGCTCCTACGAGCAGTACTTC.

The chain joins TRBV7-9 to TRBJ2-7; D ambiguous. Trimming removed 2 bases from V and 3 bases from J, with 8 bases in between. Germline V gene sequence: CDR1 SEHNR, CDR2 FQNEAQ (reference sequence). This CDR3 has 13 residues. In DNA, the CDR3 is TGTGCCAGCAGCTTAAGCCTGCACTACGAGCAGTACTTC. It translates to CASSLSLHYEQYF.

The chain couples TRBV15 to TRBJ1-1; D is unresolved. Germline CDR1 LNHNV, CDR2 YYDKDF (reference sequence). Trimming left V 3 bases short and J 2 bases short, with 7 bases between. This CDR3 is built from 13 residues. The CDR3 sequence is CATSRIENTEAFF. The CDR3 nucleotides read TGTGCCACCAGCAGGATAGAAAACACTGAAGCTTTCTTT.